This T cell receptor (beta chain) was identified during a study of cytomegalovirus exposure and HLA in healthy donors. Study results and caveats: Previously analyzed data showed that most TCR beta V segments were productive at a frequency of about 87% or about 30%. In vitro work confirmed that a few CMV-associated chains recognize CMV antigens.

With regard to this clone: Its matching antigen is unknown.

Trimming took off 4 bases at V and 7 bases at J, with 11 bases between the two ends. The germline V gene encodes CDR1 SGHRS and CDR2 YFSETQ. The CDR3 contains 12 residues. A multiplex PCR was run with 60 Vbeta primers and 13 Jbeta primers. Generated by immunoSEQ multiplex PCR, the TCRdb table keeps only in-frame clones and is missing some. The sample shows 120,000 or so clones, around 68% of them seen only once. Specimen: PBMCs. This receptor was obtained from a woman aged 45 to 65 in good health and CMV-seropositive. The rearrangement joins TRBV5-1 to TRBJ1-2; perhaps TRBD1 as D (5 bases). The CDR3: CASSAGQGGYTF. CDR3 coding DNA: TGCGCCAGCAGCGCAGGGCAGGGTGGCTACACCTTC. The whole variable domain, filled in from reference TRBV5-1 and TRBJ1-2, reads KAGVTQTPRYLIKTRGQQVTLSCSPISGHRSVSWYQQTPGQGLQFLFEYFSETQRNKGNFPGRFSGRQFSNSRSEMNVSTLELGDSALYLCASSAGQGGYTFGSGTRLTVV.